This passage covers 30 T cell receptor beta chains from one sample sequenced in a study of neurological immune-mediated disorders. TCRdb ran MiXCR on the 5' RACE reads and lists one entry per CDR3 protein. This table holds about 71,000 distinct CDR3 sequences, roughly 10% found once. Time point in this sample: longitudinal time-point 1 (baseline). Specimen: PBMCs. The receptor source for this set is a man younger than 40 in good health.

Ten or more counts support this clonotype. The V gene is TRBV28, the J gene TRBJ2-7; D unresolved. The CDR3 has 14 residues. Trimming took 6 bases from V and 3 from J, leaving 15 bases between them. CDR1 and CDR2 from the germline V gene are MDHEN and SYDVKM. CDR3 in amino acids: CASRRSGSLYEQYF. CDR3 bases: TGTGCCAGCAGAAGATCTGGATCCCTCTACGAGCAGTACTTC.

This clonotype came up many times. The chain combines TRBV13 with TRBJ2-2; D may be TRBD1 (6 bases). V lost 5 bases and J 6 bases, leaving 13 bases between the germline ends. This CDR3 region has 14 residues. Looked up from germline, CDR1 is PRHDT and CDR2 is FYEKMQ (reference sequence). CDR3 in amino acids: CASSKTGSPGELFF. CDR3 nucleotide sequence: TGTGCCAGCAGCAAGACAGGTTCCCCCGGGGAGCTGTTTTTT. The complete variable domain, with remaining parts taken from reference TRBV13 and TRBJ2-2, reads AAGVIQSPRHLIKEKRETATLKCYPIPRHDTVYWYQQGPGQDPQFLISFYEKMQSDKGSIPDRFSAQQFSDYHSELNMSSLELGDSALYFCASSKTGSPGELFFGEGSRLTVL.

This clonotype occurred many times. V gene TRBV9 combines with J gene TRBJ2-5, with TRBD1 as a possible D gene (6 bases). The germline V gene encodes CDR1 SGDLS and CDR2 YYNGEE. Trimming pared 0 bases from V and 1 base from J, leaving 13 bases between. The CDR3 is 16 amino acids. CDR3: CASSVVGGRSQETQYF. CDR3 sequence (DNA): TGTGCCAGCAGCGTAGTAGGGGGACGGAGCCAAGAGACCCAGTACTTC.

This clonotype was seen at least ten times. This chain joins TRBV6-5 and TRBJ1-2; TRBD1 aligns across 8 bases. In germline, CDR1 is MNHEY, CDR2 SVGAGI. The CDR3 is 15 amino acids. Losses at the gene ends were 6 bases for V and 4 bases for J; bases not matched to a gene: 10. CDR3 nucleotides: TGTGCCAGCAGAATTCAGACAGGGGTCCGCTATGGCTACACCTTC. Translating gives CASRIQTGVRYGYTF.

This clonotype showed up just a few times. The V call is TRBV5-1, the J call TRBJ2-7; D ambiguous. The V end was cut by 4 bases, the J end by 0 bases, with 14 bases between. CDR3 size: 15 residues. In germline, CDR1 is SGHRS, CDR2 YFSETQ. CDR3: CASSLKWTDSYEQYF. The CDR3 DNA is TGCGCCAGCAGCCTCAAATGGACGGACTCCTACGAGCAGTACTTC. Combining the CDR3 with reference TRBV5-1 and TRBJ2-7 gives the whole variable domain KAGVTQTPRYLIKTRGQQVTLSCSPISGHRSVSWYQQTPGQGLQFLFEYFSETQRNKGNFPGRFSGRQFSNSRSEMNVSTLELGDSALYLCASSLKWTDSYEQYFGPGTRLTVT.

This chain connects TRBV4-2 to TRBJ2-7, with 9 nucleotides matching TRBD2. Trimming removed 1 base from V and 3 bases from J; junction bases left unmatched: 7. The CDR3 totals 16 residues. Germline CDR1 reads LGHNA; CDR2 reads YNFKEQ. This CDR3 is CASSQGGAGGFYEQYF. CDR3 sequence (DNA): TGTGCCAGCAGCCAAGGCGGAGCGGGAGGTTTCTACGAGCAGTACTTC.

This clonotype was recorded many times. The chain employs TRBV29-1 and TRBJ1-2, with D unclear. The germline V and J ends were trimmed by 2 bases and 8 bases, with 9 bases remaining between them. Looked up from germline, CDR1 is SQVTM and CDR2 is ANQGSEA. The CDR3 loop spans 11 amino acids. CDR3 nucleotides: TGCAGCGTTGAAAGAGGGTCAGGCTACACCTTC. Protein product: CSVERGSGYTF. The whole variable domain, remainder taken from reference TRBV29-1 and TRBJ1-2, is SAVISQKPSRDICQRGTSLTIQCQVDSQVTMMFWYRQQPGQSLTLIATANQGSEATYESGFVIDKFPISRPNLTFSTLTVSNMSPEDSSIYLCSVERGSGYTFGSGTRLTVV.

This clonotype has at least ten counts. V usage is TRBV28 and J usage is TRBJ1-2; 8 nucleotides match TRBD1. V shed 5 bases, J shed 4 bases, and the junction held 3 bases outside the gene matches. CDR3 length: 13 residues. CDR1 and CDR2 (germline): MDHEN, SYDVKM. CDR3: CASSADRVYGYTF. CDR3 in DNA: TGTGCCAGCAGTGCGGACAGGGTCTATGGCTACACCTTC.

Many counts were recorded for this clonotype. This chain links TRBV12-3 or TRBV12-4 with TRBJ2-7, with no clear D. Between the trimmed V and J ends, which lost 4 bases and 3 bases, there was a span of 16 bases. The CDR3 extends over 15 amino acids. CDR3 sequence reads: CASSSNALPIYEQYF. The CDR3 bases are TGTGCCAGCAGTTCCAACGCTTTGCCCATCTACGAGCAGTACTTC.

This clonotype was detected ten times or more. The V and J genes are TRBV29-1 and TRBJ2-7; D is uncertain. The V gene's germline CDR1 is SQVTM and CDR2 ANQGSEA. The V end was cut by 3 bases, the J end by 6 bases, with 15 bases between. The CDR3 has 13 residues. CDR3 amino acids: CSVDRSPGSEQYF. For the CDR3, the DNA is TGCAGCGTTGATAGGAGTCCAGGCAGCGAGCAGTACTTC.

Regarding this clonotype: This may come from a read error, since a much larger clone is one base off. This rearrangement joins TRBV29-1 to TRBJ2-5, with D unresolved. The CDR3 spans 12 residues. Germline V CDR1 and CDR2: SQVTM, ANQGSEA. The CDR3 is CSEGRHQGTQYF. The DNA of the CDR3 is TGCAGCGAAGGACGGCACCAAGGGACCCAGTACTTC.

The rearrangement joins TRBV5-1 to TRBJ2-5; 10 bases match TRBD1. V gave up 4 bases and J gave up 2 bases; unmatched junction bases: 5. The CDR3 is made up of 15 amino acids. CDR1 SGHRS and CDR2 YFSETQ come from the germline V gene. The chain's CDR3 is CASSRTGGPQETQYF. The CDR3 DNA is TGCGCCAGCAGCCGGACAGGGGGACCGCAAGAGACCCAGTACTTC.

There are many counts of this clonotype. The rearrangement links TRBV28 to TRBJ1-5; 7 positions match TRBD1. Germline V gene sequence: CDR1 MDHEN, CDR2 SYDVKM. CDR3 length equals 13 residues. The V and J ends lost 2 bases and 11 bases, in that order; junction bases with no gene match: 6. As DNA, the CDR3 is TGTGCCAGCAGTTTACCACCCCAGGGGGCCCAGCATTTT. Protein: CASSLPPQGAQHF.

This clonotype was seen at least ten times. This CDR3 is CSARDVLAGETDTQYF. CDR3 DNA sequence: TGCAGTGCTAGAGATGTACTAGCGGGAGAAACAGATACGCAGTATTTT. The chain has TRBV20-1 and TRBJ2-3; 11 nucleotides align to TRBD2. This CDR3 contains 16 residues. The germline V gene has CDR1 DFQATT and CDR2 SNEGSKA (reference sequence). With V trimmed by 0 bases and J by 3 bases, 5 bases remained unmatched.

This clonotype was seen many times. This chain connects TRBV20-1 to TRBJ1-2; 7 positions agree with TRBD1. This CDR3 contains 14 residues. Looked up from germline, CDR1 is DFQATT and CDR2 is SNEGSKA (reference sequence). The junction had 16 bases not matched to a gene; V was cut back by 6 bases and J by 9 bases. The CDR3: CSARGDSLKSSYTF. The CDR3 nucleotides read TGCAGTGCCCGAGGGGACAGCCTTAAATCGAGCTACACCTTC.

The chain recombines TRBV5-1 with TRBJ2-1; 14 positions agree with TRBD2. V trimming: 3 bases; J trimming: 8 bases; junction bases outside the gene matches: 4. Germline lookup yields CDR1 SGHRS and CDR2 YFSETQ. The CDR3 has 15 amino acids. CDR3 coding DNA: TGCGCCAGCAGCTCAGGACTAGCGGGAGGCGATGAGCAGTTCTTC. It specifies CASSSGLAGGDEQFF.

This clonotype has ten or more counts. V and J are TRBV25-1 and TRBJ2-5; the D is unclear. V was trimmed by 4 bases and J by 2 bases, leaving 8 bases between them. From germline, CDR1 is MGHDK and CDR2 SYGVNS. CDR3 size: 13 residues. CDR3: CASSAALQETQYF. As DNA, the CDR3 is TGTGCCAGCAGTGCAGCGCTTCAAGAGACCCAGTACTTC.

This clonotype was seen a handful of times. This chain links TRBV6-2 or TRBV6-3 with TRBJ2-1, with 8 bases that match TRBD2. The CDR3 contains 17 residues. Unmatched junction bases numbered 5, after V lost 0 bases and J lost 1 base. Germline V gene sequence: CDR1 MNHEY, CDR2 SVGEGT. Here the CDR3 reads CASSYSLGLGSYNEQFF. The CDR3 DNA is TGTGCCAGCAGTTACTCGTTGGGACTAGGGTCCTACAATGAGCAGTTCTTC.

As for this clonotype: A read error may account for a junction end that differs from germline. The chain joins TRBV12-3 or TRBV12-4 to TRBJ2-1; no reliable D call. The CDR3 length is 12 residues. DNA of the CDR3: TGTGTCAGCAGTTTCGGGCGGAATGAGCAGTTCTTC. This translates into CVSSFGRNEQFF.

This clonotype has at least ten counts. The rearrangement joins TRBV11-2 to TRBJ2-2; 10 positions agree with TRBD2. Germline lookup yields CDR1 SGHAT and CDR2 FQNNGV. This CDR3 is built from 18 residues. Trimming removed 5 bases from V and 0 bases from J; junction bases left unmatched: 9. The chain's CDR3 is CASSNLGLANANTGELFF. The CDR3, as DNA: TGTGCCAGCAGCAATCTGGGACTAGCGAACGCGAACACCGGGGAGCTGTTTTTT.

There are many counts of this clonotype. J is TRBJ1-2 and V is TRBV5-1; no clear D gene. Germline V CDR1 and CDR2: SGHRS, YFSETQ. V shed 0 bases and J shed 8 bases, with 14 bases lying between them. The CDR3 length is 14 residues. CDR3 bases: TGCGCCAGCAGCTTGGCCGCGGGGAAGAGAGGCTACACCTTC. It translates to CASSLAAGKRGYTF. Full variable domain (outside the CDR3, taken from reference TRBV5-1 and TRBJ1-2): KAGVTQTPRYLIKTRGQQVTLSCSPISGHRSVSWYQQTPGQGLQFLFEYFSETQRNKGNFPGRFSGRQFSNSRSEMNVSTLELGDSALYLCASSLAAGKRGYTFGSGTRLTVV.

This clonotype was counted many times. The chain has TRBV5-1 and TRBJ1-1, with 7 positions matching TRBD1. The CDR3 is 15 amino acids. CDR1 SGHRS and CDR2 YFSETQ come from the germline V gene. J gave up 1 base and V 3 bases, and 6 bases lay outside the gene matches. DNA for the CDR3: TGCGCCAGCAGCTCGACGGGACAGACGAACACTGAAGCTTTCTTT. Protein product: CASSSTGQTNTEAFF.

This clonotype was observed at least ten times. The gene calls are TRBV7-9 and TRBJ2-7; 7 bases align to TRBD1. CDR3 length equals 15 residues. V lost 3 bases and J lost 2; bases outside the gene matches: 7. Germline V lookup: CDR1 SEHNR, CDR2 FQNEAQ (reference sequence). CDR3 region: CASSFGTAKTYEQYF. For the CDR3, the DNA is TGTGCCAGCAGCTTCGGGACAGCGAAAACCTACGAGCAGTACTTC.

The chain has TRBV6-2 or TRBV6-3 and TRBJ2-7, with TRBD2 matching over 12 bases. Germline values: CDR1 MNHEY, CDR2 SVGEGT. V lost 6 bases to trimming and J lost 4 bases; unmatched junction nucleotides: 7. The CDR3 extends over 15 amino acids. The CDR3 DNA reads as TGTGCCAGCAGGACGACTAGCGGGAGTAGATACGAGCAGTACTTC. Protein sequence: CASRTTSGSRYEQYF.

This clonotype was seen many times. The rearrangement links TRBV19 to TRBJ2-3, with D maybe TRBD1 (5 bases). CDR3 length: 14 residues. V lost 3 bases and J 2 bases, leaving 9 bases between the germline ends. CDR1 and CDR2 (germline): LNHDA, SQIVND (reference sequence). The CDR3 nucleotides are TGTGCCAGTAGTATGGCAGGGATCACAGATACGCAGTATTTT. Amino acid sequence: CASSMAGITDTQYF.

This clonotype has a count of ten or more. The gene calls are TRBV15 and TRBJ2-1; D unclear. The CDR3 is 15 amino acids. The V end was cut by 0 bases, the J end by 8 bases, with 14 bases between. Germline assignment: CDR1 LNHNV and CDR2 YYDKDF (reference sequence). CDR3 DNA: TGTGCCACCAGCAGAGAACCCACGTTTGTGGATGAGCAGTTCTTC. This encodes CATSREPTFVDEQFF.

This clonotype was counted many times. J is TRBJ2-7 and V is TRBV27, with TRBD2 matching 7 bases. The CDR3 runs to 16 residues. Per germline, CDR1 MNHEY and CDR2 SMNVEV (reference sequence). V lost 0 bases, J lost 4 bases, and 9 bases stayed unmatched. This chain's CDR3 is CASSLSGLADPYEQYF. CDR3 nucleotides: TGTGCCAGCAGTTTATCGGGCCTAGCGGACCCGTACGAGCAGTACTTC.

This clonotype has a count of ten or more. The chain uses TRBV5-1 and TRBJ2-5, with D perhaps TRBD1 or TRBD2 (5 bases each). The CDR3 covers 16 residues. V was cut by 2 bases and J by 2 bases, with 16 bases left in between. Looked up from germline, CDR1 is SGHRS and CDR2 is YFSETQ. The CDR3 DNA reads TGCGCCAGCAGCTTTCGGAGCGGTAGGGGACAAGAGACCCAGTACTTC. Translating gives CASSFRSGRGQETQYF.

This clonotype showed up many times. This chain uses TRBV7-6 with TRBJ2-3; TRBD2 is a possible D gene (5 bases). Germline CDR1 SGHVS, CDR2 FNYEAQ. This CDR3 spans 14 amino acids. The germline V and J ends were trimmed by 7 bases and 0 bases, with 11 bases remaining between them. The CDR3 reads CASTLGGSTDTQYF. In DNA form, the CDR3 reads TGTGCCAGCACCCTTGGCGGGAGCACAGATACGCAGTATTTT.

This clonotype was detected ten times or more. This CDR3 is CASSLEAGGYTF. In DNA, the CDR3 is TGCGCCAGCAGCTTGGAGGCGGGAGGCTACACCTTC. The chain couples TRBV5-1 to TRBJ1-2; D unresolved. V gave up 0 bases and J gave up 8 bases, with 8 bases separating them. In germline, CDR1 is SGHRS, CDR2 YFSETQ. The CDR3 contains 12 residues.